The next 13 T cell receptor beta chains were all read from a single sample in a study of T cell responses to AZD1222 COVID-19 vaccine. Repertoires were generated with immunoSEQ multiplex PCR, while TCRdb's copy carries only in-frame clones and drops some. The sample contains fewer than 110,000 clones, just over 85% of which appear only once. Here the sequenced sample was peripheral blood, taken on day 0 of AZD1222 vaccination. The receptors stem from an adult in good health.

This clone was counted once. The genes are TRBV5-6 and TRBJ2-1; 10 bases fit TRBD2. CDR1 is SGHDT and CDR2 is YYEEEE in the germline V gene. J lost 4 bases, V lost 4 bases, and 5 bases had no gene match. The CDR3 runs 15 residues. CDR3 protein: CASSPIAGGYNEQFF. The CDR3 bases are TGTGCCAGCAGCCCAATAGCGGGAGGATACAATGAGCAGTTCTTC.

This clone was counted once. V and J are TRBV4-3 and TRBJ1-2, with 7 positions matching TRBD1. Germline V gene lookup returns CDR1 LGHNA and CDR2 YSLEER. Trimming at V came to 3 bases and at J to 5 bases, leaving 3 bases not matched to a gene. This CDR3 has 13 residues. The CDR3 protein is CASSHETGYGYTF. CDR3 sequence (DNA): TGCGCCAGCAGCCATGAGACAGGGTATGGCTACACCTTC.

The rearrangement uses TRBV2 and TRBJ2-6; tentative D call: TRBD2 (5 bases). The CDR3 spans 16 residues. Per germline, CDR1 SNHLY and CDR2 FYNNEI. V was pared by 3 bases and J by 1 base, with 10 bases between. The CDR3 loop is CASSDFRDSGANVLTF. The CDR3 DNA is TGTGCCAGCAGTGATTTTCGGGATTCTGGGGCCAACGTCCTGACTTTC.

The chain carries TRBV27 and TRBJ1-1, with D tentatively TRBD1 (5 bases). Germline V gene sequence: CDR1 MNHEY, CDR2 SMNVEV (reference sequence). This CDR3 region has 16 residues. Trimming pared 8 bases from V and 6 bases from J, leaving 25 bases between. CDR3 sequence: CASATPSGMGVSEAFF. The DNA of the CDR3 is TGTGCCAGCGCTACGCCCTCCGGGATGGGGGTCTCTGAAGCTTTCTTT.

V gene TRBV30 combines with J gene TRBJ1-5; 7 nucleotides align to TRBD1. This CDR3 is 15 amino acids long. Germline V lookup: CDR1 GTSNPN, CDR2 SVGIG (reference sequence). The ends lost 2 bases at V and 4 bases at J; junction bases unmatched: 8. The CDR3 protein is CAWSQGTGVNQPQHF. The CDR3 bases are TGTGCCTGGAGTCAAGGTACAGGGGTTAATCAGCCCCAGCATTTT.

This chain uses TRBV19 with TRBJ1-4; the D gene is possibly TRBD1 (6 bases). V was clipped by 6 bases and J by 5 bases, with 19 bases between them. This CDR3 region has 16 residues. The germline CDR1 and CDR2 sequences are LNHDA and SQIVND (reference sequence). The CDR3 sequence is CASRIYLQGGNEKLFF. The CDR3 bases are TGTGCCAGTAGGATCTATCTACAGGGAGGAAATGAAAAACTGTTTTTT.

The V and J genes are TRBV27 and TRBJ1-6; no clear D gene. With 5 bases removed from V and 0 bases from J, the gap between germline ends came to 14 bases. The CDR3 length is 17 residues. CDR1 and CDR2 (germline): MNHEY, SMNVEV (reference sequence). CDR3 nucleotides: TGTGCCAGCAGTCTACCTCCGGGTAGCTCCTATAATTCACCCCTCCACTTT. It is translated as CASSLPPGSSYNSPLHF.

The chain couples TRBV7-9 to TRBJ2-3, with 10 bases matching TRBD1. V dropped 6 bases and J dropped 6; count of bases not matched to a gene: 3. CDR1 and CDR2 (germline): SEHNR, FQNEAQ (reference sequence). The CDR3 sequence is 13 residues long. The CDR3 DNA follows: TGTGCCAGCAGTGGGACAGGGGCCGATACGCAGTATTTT. It codes for CASSGTGADTQYF.

This clone is termed medium-sized (0.01 to 0.1%). The chain links TRBV27 to TRBJ2-4; TRBD2 agrees at 9 bases. V shed 5 bases and J 0 bases; nucleotides not matched to a gene: 11. Germline V gene lookup returns CDR1 MNHEY and CDR2 SMNVEV (reference sequence). This CDR3 has 18 amino acids. The CDR3 nucleotides are TGTGCCAGCAGTGTCTCCGGGACTAGCCCCTTAGCCAAAAACATTCAGTACTTC. It translates to CASSVSGTSPLAKNIQYF.

The rearrangement links TRBV27 to TRBJ1-2, with D possibly being TRBD1 (5 bases). Germline CDR1 reads MNHEY; CDR2 reads SMNVEV (reference sequence). The length of the CDR3 is 15 residues. V gave up 10 bases and J gave up 8 bases, with 26 bases separating them. In DNA, the CDR3 is TGTGCCACCTACAATTATGAGGGGTCTAACCGCGGCTACACCTTC. The encoded protein is CATYNYEGSNRGYTF.

This clone was found once. J is TRBJ1-6 and V is TRBV18, with unresolved D. V was clipped by 2 bases and J by 8 bases, with 4 bases between them. CDR1 KGHSH and CDR2 LQKENI come from the germline V gene. The CDR3 runs 12 residues. The CDR3 region has the DNA TGTGCCAGCTCACCAGGGGATTCACCCCTCCACTTT. Translated: CASSPGDSPLHF.

J is TRBJ1-1 and V is TRBV9; 8 bases align to TRBD1. Germline assignment: CDR1 SGDLS and CDR2 YYNGEE. The V and J ends lost 0 bases and 5 bases, in that order; junction bases with no gene match: 3. This CDR3 is built from 14 residues. The CDR3 bases are TGTGCCAGCAGCGTAGCAGGGGGCCAGACTGAAGCTTTCTTT. It encodes CASSVAGGQTEAFF.

This clone was seen once. This chain uses TRBV7-2 with TRBJ2-7; either TRBD1 or TRBD2 may fit D (5 bases each). This CDR3 is 14 amino acids long. Germline lookup yields CDR1 SGHTA and CDR2 FQGNSA. Between the trimmed V and J ends, which lost 5 bases and 3 bases, there was a span of 14 bases. CDR3 in DNA: TGTGCCAGCAGCCCACCCGGGACCCGCTACGAGCAGTACTTC. Its translation is CASSPPGTRYEQYF.